Below are 22 T cell receptor beta chains sequenced from a single sample in a study of cytomegalovirus exposure and HLA in healthy donors (dated by TCRdb to about 2017). To prepare the library, the immunoSEQ multiplex PCR assay was applied. A mixture of 60 forward primers for TCR Vbeta segments and 13 reverse primers for TCR Jbeta segments was used in the multiplex PCR. The source is immuneACCESS, and TCRdb retained only in-frame sequences with V and J called. Part of the clones is not carried over; for the studies checked, unresolved V genes explain less than half of this, and the remainder is unexplained. The table for this sample lists 110,000 to 150,000 clones; 75% to 80% of them were counted only once. Of the sample, 1.5% to 2% falls within the top ten clones. What was sequenced was PBMCs. All receptors derive from a woman in her twenties or thirties in good health and CMV-seronegative.

The V call is TRBV16, the J call TRBJ2-6; possibly TRBD1 for D (5 bases). The CDR3 spans 17 residues. Germline-derived CDR1 and CDR2 are KGHSY and FQNENV. Trimming stripped 4 bases from V and 0 bases from J, with 13 bases between. The CDR3 DNA sequence: TGTGCCAGCAGCCTCACAGGAACCCTCTCTGGGGCCAACGTCCTGACTTTC. Translated, it gives CASSLTGTLSGANVLTF. Supplemented by reference TRBV16 and TRBJ2-6, the full variable domain reads GEEVAQTPKHLVRGEGQKAKLYCAPIKGHSYVFWYQQVLKNEFKFLISFQNENVFDETGMPKERFSAKCLPNSPCSLEIQATKLEDSAVYFCASSLTGTLSGANVLTFGAGSRLTVL.

With regard to this clone: A junction boundary mismatches the germline segment, possibly from a read error. V usage is TRBV6-1 and J usage is TRBJ2-3; 8 positions match TRBD1. The V gene's germline CDR1 is MNHNS and CDR2 SASEGT. CDR3 size: 12 residues. CDR3 DNA: TGTGCCAGCAGTGAAGTAGGCAGGGGGCTGGGTTTT. Amino acid sequence: CASSEVGRGLGF.

The chain couples TRBV5-6 to TRBJ1-5; possible D gene TRBD1, 6 bases. The germline CDR1 and CDR2 sequences are SGHDT and YYEEEE. V gave up 2 bases and J gave up 3 bases, with 21 bases separating them. The CDR3 sequence is 18 residues long. Written as DNA, the CDR3 is TGTGCCAGCAGCTTTTGGGCGGGGGCAGTGGCCAACAATCAGCCCCAGCATTTT. Protein sequence: CASSFWAGAVANNQPQHF. Together with reference TRBV5-6 and TRBJ1-5, the CDR3 gives the full variable domain: DAGVTQSPTHLIKTRGQQVTLRCSPKSGHDTVSWYQQALGQGPQFIFQYYEEEERQRGNFPDRFSGHQFPNYSSELNVNALLLGDSALYLCASSFWAGAVANNQPQHFGDGTRLSIL.

The rearrangement uses TRBV5-3 and TRBJ1-5; TRBD1 aligns across 8 bases. TRBV5-3 is placed among ORFs of uncertain function. Losses at the gene ends were 2 bases for V and 6 bases for J; bases not matched to a gene: 19. The CDR3 runs 19 residues. CDR3 coding DNA: TGTGCCAGAAGCTTCTCCTACGGACAGGGAGAGTCGAGTAGTCAGCCCCAGCATTTT. Amino acid sequence: CARSFSYGQGESSSQPQHF.

The V call is TRBV5-4, the J call TRBJ1-1; a weak D match, TRBD1 (6 bases). Trimming took 0 bases from V and 1 from J, leaving 10 bases between them. The CDR3 sequence is 15 residues long. CDR1 SGHNT and CDR2 YYREEE come from the germline V gene (reference sequence). CDR3 region: CASSLGQGQNTEAFF. The CDR3 region has the DNA TGTGCCAGCAGCTTGGGGCAGGGGCAGAACACTGAAGCTTTCTTT. Filled out from reference TRBV5-4 and TRBJ1-1, the complete variable domain reads ETGVTQSPTHLIKTRGQQVTLRCSSQSGHNTVSWYQQALGQGPQFIFQYYREEENGRGNFPPRFSGLQFPNYSSELNVNALELDDSALYLCASSLGQGQNTEAFFGQGTRLTVV.

The chain has TRBV11-3 and TRBJ2-3; 9 bases match TRBD2. Germline CDR1 reads SGHNT; CDR2 reads YENEEA. The CDR3 is made up of 16 amino acids. Germline trimming cut 0 bases from V and 5 bases from J; bases unmatched to any gene: 6. The CDR3 protein is CASSLDAAGGVDTQYF. In nucleotides, the CDR3 is TGTGCCAGCAGCTTAGATGCGGCGGGGGGGGTAGATACGCAGTATTTT.

The chain links TRBV19 to TRBJ2-3; TRBD1 is a possible D gene (6 bases). Trimming left V 5 bases short and J 2 bases short, with 17 bases between. Per the germline V gene, CDR1 is LNHDA and CDR2 is SQIVND (reference sequence). This CDR3 has 16 residues. CDR3 nucleotide sequence: TGTGCCAGTAGTTCCGTCCCAGGGGTCATCACAGATACGCAGTATTTT. This sequence encodes CASSSVPGVITDTQYF.

The chain employs TRBV29-1 and TRBJ2-7, with 11 bases matching TRBD1. Per the germline V gene, CDR1 is SQVTM and CDR2 is ANQGSEA. The CDR3 is 15 amino acids. J lost 0 bases, V lost 6 bases, and 7 bases had no gene match. The CDR3 loop reads CSVSLGTGGSYEQYF. DNA of the CDR3: TGCAGCGTGAGCCTCGGGACAGGGGGCTCCTACGAGCAGTACTTC.

V is TRBV11-2 and J is TRBJ1-4, with TRBD1 as a possible D gene (5 bases). V was shortened by 1 base and J by 8 bases, with 8 bases between the two germline ends. Germline CDR1 reads SGHAT; CDR2 reads FQNNGV. CDR3 length: 13 amino acids. This CDR3 is CASSLGWGEKLFF. CDR3 in DNA: TGTGCCAGCAGCTTAGGTTGGGGCGAAAAACTGTTTTTT.

This clone came up a few times. This rearrangement joins TRBV4-1 to TRBJ1-1, with a weak D call TRBD1 (6 bases). Trimming removed 4 bases at V and 1 base at J, with 16 bases between. CDR1 is MGHRA, CDR2 YSYEKL, per germline. The CDR3 covers 16 residues. The CDR3 protein is CASSLPLQGRNTEAFF. For the CDR3, the DNA is TGCGCCAGCAGCCTTCCTCTACAGGGAAGGAACACTGAAGCTTTCTTT.

This clone was found a few times. The genes are TRBV5-4 and TRBJ1-2, with D possibly TRBD1 on 5 matching bases. The V end lost 5 bases, the J end lost 2 bases, and 22 bases lay between the germline ends. Germline CDR1 SGHNT, CDR2 YYREEE (reference sequence). This CDR3 is 17 amino acids long. In nucleotides, the CDR3 is TGTGCCAGCAGACCTCCAGGGTTAGTAGCGGCAAACTATGGCTACACCTTC. Residues: CASRPPGLVAANYGYTF.

V gene TRBV10-2 combines with J gene TRBJ1-2, with 7 nucleotides matching TRBD1. This CDR3 is built from 14 residues. The V and J ends lost 0 bases and 4 bases, in that order; junction bases with no gene match: 2. Germline CDR1 and CDR2: WSHSY and SAAADI. CDR3 loop: CASSESGGGYGYTF. The CDR3 DNA follows: TGCGCCAGCAGTGAGTCAGGGGGCGGCTATGGCTACACCTTC.

The V and J genes are TRBV19 and TRBJ1-5; possible D gene TRBD1, 5 bases. Trimming removed 4 bases at V and 7 bases at J, with 17 bases between. CDR1 and CDR2 (germline): LNHDA, SQIVND (reference sequence). The CDR3 extends over 15 amino acids. This chain's CDR3 is CASSSGDGLWQPQHF. As DNA, the CDR3 is TGTGCCAGTAGTAGCGGGGACGGTCTTTGGCAGCCCCAGCATTTT.

CDR3 region: CASSPAGRSYNEQFF. In DNA, the CDR3 is TGTGCCAGCAGCCCTGCGGGGCGCTCCTACAATGAGCAGTTCTTC. The gene calls are TRBV9 and TRBJ2-1, with D perhaps TRBD2 (6 bases). With 4 bases removed from V and 0 bases from J, the gap between germline ends came to 11 bases. This CDR3 has 15 residues. Germline assignment: CDR1 SGDLS and CDR2 YYNGEE.

The V and J genes are TRBV5-1 and TRBJ2-3; 8 nucleotides align to TRBD1. The ends lost 4 bases at V and 5 bases at J; junction bases unmatched: 6. The V gene's germline CDR1 is SGHRS and CDR2 YFSETQ. This CDR3 spans 14 amino acids. The CDR3 DNA is TGCGCCAGCAGCGAGGTAACAGGGGGAGATACGCAGTATTTT. Protein product: CASSEVTGGDTQYF.

The chain is built from TRBV5-1 and TRBJ1-1, with D maybe TRBD1 (6 bases). Germline values: CDR1 SGHRS, CDR2 YFSETQ. The V end lost 6 bases, the J end lost 5 bases, and 23 bases lay between the germline ends. This CDR3 has 16 residues. CDR3: CASTPGGTLPGTEAFF. CDR3 DNA: TGCGCCAGCACCCCGGGGGGGACACTTCCGGGAACTGAAGCTTTCTTT. The variable domain in full, with the rest retrieved from reference TRBV5-1 and TRBJ1-1, is KAGVTQTPRYLIKTRGQQVTLSCSPISGHRSVSWYQQTPGQGLQFLFEYFSETQRNKGNFPGRFSGRQFSNSRSEMNVSTLELGDSALYLCASTPGGTLPGTEAFFGQGTRLTVV.

The rearrangement joins TRBV19 to TRBJ2-3, with 8 bases matching TRBD1. V trimming: 7 bases; J trimming: 0 bases; junction bases outside the gene matches: 9. CDR1 is LNHDA and CDR2 is SQIVND in the germline V gene (reference sequence). The CDR3 is made up of 16 amino acids. The CDR3 loop reads CASKDRETASTDTQYF. The CDR3, as DNA: TGTGCCAGTAAGGACAGGGAGACAGCTAGCACAGATACGCAGTATTTT.

The chain uses TRBV10-2 and TRBJ2-7, with D unclear. With 5 bases removed from V and 1 base from J, the gap between germline ends came to 6 bases. CDR3 length equals 12 residues. Germline values: CDR1 WSHSY, CDR2 SAAADI. The CDR3 nucleotides read TGCGCCAGCAGTCCAGGATCCTACGAGCAGTACTTC. This translates into CASSPGSYEQYF.

This clone has a count of ten or more. This sequence joins TRBV19 and TRBJ2-1; 7 bases agree with TRBD2. J gave up 0 bases and V 4 bases, and 6 bases lay outside the gene matches. The CDR3 runs 16 residues. The germline V gene has CDR1 LNHDA and CDR2 SQIVND (reference sequence). The CDR3 loop reads CASSTRGGSSYNEQFF. The DNA of the CDR3 is TGTGCCAGTAGTACGCGCGGGGGTTCCTCCTACAATGAGCAGTTCTTC.

In its sample, this clone was seen a few times. This chain joins TRBV5-1 and TRBJ1-3; a possible D gene is TRBD1 (6 bases). From germline, CDR1 is SGHRS and CDR2 YFSETQ. The CDR3 spans 18 residues. Trimming removed 2 bases at V and 0 bases at J, with 18 bases between. The CDR3 nucleotides are TGCGCCAGCAGCTTAACGACAGGCGCGAGCAACTCTGGAAACACCATATATTTT. Protein sequence: CASSLTTGASNSGNTIYF. Full variable domain (rest looked up from reference TRBV5-1 and TRBJ1-3): KAGVTQTPRYLIKTRGQQVTLSCSPISGHRSVSWYQQTPGQGLQFLFEYFSETQRNKGNFPGRFSGRQFSNSRSEMNVSTLELGDSALYLCASSLTTGASNSGNTIYFGEGSWLTVV.

This chain joins TRBV6-1 and TRBJ2-1, with a tentative D call TRBD2 (7 bases). Germline V CDR1 and CDR2: MNHNS, SASEGT. The germline V and J ends were trimmed by 4 bases and 8 bases, with 24 bases remaining between them. The CDR3 runs 17 residues. CDR3 nucleotide sequence: TGTGCCAGCAGTGGTTTAGGGGGGGGGCCTCAGGGAGATGAGCAGTTCTTC. Translating gives CASSGLGGGPQGDEQFF.

The V and J genes are TRBV6-1 and TRBJ2-7; 9 bases map to TRBD1. The CDR3 is made up of 15 amino acids. The V gene's germline CDR1 is MNHNS and CDR2 SASEGT. After removal of 4 bases from V and 1 base from J, the junction contained 5 bases not matched to a gene. This CDR3 is CASSALTGGSYEQYF. In nucleotides, the CDR3 is TGTGCCAGCAGTGCCTTGACAGGGGGATCCTACGAGCAGTACTTC.